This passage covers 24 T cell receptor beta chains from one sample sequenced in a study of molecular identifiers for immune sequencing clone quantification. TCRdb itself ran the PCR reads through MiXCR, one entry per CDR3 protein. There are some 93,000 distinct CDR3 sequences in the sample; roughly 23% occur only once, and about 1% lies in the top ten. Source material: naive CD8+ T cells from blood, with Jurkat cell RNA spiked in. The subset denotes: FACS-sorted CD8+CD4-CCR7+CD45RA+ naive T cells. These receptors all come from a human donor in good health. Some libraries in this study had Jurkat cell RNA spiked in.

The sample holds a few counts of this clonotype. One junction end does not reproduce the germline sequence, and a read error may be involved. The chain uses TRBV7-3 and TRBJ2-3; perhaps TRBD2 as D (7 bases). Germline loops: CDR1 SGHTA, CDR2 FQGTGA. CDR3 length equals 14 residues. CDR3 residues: CASSLTGGADTQYF. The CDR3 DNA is TGTGCCAGCAGCCTAACGGGGGGCGCAGATACGCAGTATTTT.

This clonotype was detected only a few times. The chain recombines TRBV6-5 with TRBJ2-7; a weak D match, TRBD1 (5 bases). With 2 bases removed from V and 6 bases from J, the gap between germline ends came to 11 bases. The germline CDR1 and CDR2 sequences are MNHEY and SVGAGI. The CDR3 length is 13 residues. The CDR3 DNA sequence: TGTGCCAGCAGTTACGGGGCGCTCTTCGAGCAGTACTTC. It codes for CASSYGALFEQYF.

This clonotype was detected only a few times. In DNA, the CDR3 is TGCAGTGCTAGAGACATGACAGGGGTGTGGGTGAACACTGAAGCTTTCTTT. This translates into CSARDMTGVWVNTEAFF. This chain connects TRBV20-1 to TRBJ1-1; 8 bases fit TRBD1. The CDR3 is 17 residues long. Germline-derived CDR1 and CDR2 are DFQATT and SNEGSKA (reference sequence). Trimming took 0 bases from V and 0 from J; bases not matched to a gene: 9.

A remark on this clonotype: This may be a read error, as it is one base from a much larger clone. This CDR3 is CATSGRDQPQHF. The CDR3 coding sequence is TGTGCCACCAGCGGTCGGGATCAGCCCCAGCATTTT. The genes are TRBV15 and TRBJ1-5; D remains ambiguous. V was shortened by 5 bases and J by 5 bases, with 7 bases between the two germline ends. The CDR3 extends over 12 amino acids. Germline CDR1 and CDR2: LNHNV and YYDKDF (reference sequence).

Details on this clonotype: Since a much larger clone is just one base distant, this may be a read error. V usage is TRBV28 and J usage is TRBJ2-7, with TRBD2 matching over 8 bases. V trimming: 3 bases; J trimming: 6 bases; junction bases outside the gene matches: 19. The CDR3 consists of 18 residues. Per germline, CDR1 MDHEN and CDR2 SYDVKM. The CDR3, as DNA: TGTGCCAGCAGTTTTCGGTCAGGGCTAGTCGGGAGGGGCTGCGAGCAGTACTTC. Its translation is CASSFRSGLVGRGCEQYF.

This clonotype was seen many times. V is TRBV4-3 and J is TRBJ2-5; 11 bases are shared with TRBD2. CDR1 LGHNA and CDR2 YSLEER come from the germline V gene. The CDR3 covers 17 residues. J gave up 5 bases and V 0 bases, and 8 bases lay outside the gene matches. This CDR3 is CASSQDPTSGSVETQYF. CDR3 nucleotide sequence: TGCGCCAGCAGCCAAGATCCCACTAGCGGGAGTGTGGAGACCCAGTACTTC.

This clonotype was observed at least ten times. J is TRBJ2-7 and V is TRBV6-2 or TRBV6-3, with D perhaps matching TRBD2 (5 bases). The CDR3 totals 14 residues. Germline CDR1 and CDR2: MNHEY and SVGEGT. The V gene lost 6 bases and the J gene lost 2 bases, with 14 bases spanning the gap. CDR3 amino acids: CASSPGVATYEQYF. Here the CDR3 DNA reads TGTGCCAGCAGCCCCGGGGTGGCCACCTACGAGCAGTACTTC.

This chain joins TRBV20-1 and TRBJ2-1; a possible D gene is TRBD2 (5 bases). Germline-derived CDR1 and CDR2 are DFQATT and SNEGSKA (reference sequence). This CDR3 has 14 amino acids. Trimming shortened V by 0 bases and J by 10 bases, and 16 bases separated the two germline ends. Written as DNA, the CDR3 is TGCAGTGCTAGAGAGGCTAGCACTCGCCAGGAGCAGTTCTTC. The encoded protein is CSAREASTRQEQFF.

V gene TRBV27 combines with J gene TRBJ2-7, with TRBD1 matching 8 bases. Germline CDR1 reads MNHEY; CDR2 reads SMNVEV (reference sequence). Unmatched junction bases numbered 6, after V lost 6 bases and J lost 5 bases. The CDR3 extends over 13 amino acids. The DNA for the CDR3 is TGTGCCAGCAGGGGGACAGGTGGCGACGAGCAGTACTTC. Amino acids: CASRGTGGDEQYF.

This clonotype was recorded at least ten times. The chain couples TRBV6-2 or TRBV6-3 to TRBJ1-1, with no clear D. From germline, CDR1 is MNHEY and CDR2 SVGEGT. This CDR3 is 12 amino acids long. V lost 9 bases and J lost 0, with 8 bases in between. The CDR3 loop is CASSTVNTEAFF. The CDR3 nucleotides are TGTGCCAGTTCGACGGTGAACACTGAAGCTTTCTTT.

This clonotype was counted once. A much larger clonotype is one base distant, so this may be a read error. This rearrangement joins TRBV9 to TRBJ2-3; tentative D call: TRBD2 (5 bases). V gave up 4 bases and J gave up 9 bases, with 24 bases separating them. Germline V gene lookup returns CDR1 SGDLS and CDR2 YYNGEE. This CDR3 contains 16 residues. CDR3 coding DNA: TGTGCCAGCAGCACTAAGAAATCAGGACTCAAGGAAACGCAGTATTTT. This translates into CASSTKKSGLKETQYF.

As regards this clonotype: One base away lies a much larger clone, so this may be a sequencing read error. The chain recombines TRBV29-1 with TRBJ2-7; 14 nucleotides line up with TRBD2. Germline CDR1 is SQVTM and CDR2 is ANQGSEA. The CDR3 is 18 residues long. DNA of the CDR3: TGCAGCGCGGAAGGGCTCGGGACTAGCGGGAGCCTAATTTACGTGCAGTACTTC. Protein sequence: CSAEGLGTSGSLIYVQYF.

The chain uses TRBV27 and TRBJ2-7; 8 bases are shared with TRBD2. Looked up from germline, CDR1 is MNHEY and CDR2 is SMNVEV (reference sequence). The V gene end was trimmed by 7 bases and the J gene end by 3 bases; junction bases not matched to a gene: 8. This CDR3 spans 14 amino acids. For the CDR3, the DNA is TGTGCCAGCAAACCGGGGGGGAGGGACTACGAGCAGTACTTC. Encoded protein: CASKPGGRDYEQYF.

CDR3 DNA sequence: TGTGCCAGTAGTATCTCCCACTACCCGGGGTACAATGAGCAGTTCTTC. Its translation: CASSISHYPGYNEQFF. This chain links TRBV19 with TRBJ2-1, with a tentative D call TRBD2 (5 bases). V lost 3 bases, J lost 4 bases, and 16 bases lay in between. The CDR3 extends over 16 amino acids. Germline loops: CDR1 LNHDA, CDR2 SQIVND (reference sequence).

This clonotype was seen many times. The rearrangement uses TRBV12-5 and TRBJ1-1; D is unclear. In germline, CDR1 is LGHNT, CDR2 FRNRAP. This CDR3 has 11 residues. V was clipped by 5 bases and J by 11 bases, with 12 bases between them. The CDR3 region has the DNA TGTGCTAGTGGTCCAGCGGCAGAGGCTTTCTTT. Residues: CASGPAAEAFF.

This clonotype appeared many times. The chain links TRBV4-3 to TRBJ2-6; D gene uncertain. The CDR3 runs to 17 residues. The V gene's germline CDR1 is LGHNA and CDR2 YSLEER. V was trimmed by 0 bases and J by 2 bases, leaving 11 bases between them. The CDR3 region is CASSQDPTKPGANVLTF. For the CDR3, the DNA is TGCGCCAGCAGCCAAGACCCCACAAAGCCTGGGGCCAACGTCCTGACTTTC.

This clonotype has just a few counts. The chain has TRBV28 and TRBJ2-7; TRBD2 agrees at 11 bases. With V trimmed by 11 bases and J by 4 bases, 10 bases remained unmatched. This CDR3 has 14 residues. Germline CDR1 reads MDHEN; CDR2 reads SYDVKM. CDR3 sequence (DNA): TGTGCCCAACCTATAGCGGGAGGGCCTTACGAGCAGTACTTC. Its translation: CAQPIAGGPYEQYF. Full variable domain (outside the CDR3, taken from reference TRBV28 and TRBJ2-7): DVKVTQSSRYLVKRTGEKVFLECVQDMDHENMFWYRQDPGLGLRLIYFSYDVKMKEKGDIPEGYSVSREKKERFSLILESASTNQTSMYLCAQPIAGGPYEQYFGPGTRLTVT.

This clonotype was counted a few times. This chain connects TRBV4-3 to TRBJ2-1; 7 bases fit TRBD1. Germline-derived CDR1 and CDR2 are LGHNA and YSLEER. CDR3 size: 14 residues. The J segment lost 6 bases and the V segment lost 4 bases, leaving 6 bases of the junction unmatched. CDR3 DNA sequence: TGCGCCAGCAGCCTCGGACAGGATAGCAATGAGCAGTTCTTC. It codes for CASSLGQDSNEQFF.

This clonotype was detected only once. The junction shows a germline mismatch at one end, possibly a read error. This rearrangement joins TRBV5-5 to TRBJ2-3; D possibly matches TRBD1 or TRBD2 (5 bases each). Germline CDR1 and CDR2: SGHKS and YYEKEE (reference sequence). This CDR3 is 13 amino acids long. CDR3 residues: CASRGSDTGTQYF. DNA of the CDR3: TGTGCCAGCAGGGGGAGCGACACAGGTACGCAGTATTTT.

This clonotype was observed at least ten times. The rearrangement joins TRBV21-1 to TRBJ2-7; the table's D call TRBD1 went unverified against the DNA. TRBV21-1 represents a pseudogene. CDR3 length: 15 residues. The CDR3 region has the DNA TGTGCCAGCAGCAGAAGGACAGGGGTTATCCACGAGCAGTACTTC. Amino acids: CASSRRTGVIHEQYF.

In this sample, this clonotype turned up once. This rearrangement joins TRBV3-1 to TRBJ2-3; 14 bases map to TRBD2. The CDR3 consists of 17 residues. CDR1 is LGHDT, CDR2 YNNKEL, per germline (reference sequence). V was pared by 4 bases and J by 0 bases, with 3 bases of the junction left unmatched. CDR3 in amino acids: CASSLGLAGGSTDTQYF. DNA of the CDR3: TGTGCCAGCAGCCTAGGACTAGCGGGGGGCAGCACAGATACGCAGTATTTT.

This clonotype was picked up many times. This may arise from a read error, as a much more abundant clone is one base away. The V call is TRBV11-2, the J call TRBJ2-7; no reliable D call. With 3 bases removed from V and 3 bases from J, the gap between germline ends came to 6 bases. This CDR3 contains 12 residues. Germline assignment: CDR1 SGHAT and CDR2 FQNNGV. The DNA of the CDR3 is TGTGCCAGCAGCTTGGGGTACTACGAGCAGTACTTC. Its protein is CASSLGYYEQYF.

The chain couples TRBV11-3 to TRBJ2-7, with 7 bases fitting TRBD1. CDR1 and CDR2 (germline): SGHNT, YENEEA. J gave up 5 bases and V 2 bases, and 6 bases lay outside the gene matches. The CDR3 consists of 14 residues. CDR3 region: CASSLRDRANEQYF. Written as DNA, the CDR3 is TGTGCCAGCAGCTTACGGGACAGAGCGAACGAGCAGTACTTC. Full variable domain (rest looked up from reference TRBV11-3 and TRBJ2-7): EAGVVQSPRYKIIEKKQPVAFWCNPISGHNTLYWYLQNLGQGPELLIRYENEEAVDDSQLPKDRFSAERLKGVDSTLKIQPAELGDSAVYLCASSLRDRANEQYFGPGTRLTVT.

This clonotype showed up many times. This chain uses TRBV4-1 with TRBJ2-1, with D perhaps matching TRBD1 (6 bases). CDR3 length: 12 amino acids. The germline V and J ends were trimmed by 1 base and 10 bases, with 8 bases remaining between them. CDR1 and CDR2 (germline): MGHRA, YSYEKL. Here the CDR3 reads CASSQVGQEQFF. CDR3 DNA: TGCGCCAGCAGCCAAGTAGGACAGGAGCAGTTCTTC.